The T cell receptor (beta chain) under discussion was sequenced for a study of cytomegalovirus exposure and HLA in healthy donors. Study results and limitations: The listing of some 170 TCR beta chains classed them as cytomegalovirus-associated.

Germline V gives CDR1 SEHNR, CDR2 FQNEAQ (reference sequence). The CDR3 covers 16 residues. The study ran its PCR with 60 Vbeta and 13 Jbeta primers. TCRdb's copy holds only in-frame clones and misses some; the assay was immunoSEQ multiplex PCR. The data contain around 90,000 clones, approximately 80% of them singletons. Of note for this clone: Its antigen is undetermined. Sequence at one end of the junction differs from germline and may be a read error.

The source material was PBMCs. V gene TRBV7-9 combines with J gene TRBJ2-7; 7 nucleotides match TRBD2. The clonotype originates from a male donor in good health and CMV-seropositive. CDR3 residues: CSSSSGRGGFFYEQYF. CDR3 coding DNA: TGTTCCAGCAGCTCTGGGCGGGGAGGGTTCTTCTACGAGCAGTACTTC.